A selection of T cell receptor beta chains follows, all from one sample in a study of blood T cell repertoires in COVID-19. The data were produced by immunoSEQ multiplex PCR, yet TCRdb's version contains in-frame clones alone and is incomplete. The table has 100,000 to 150,000 clones, about 70% seen once; the top ten hold over 1.5%. The specimen was peripheral blood. Source of these receptors: a woman between 70 and 85 years old with acute or convalescent COVID-19. CDR3s include the opening cysteine and the closing phenylalanine or tryptophan. Each record gives: clone size, J gene, D gene, V gene, CDR3 protein, CDR3 DNA. A D gene is named only where the DNA matches it firmly. Where a row states a size, it is once, few, many or the class of an expanded clone; other rows omit it.

clone_size: few
j_call: TRBJ1-4
d_call: TRBD1
v_call: TRBV2
cdr3_aa: CASKAGGNEKLFF
cdr3_nt: TGTGCCAGCAAAGCAGGGGGGAATGAAAAACTGTTTTTT

clone_size: .
j_call: TRBJ1-2
d_call: TRBD1
v_call: TRBV10-2
cdr3_aa: CASSETWTGINYGYTF
cdr3_nt: TGCGCCAGCAGTGAGACTTGGACAGGCATCAACTATGGCTACACCTTC

clone_size: few
j_call: TRBJ1-5
d_call: .
v_call: TRBV28
cdr3_aa: CASSSGTLNNQPQHF
cdr3_nt: TGTGCCAGCAGTTCGGGGACACTTAATAATCAGCCCCAGCATTTT

clone_size: few
j_call: TRBJ2-5
d_call: TRBD2
v_call: TRBV6-1
cdr3_aa: CASSEPSGWVETQYF
cdr3_nt: TGTGCCAGCAGTGAACCTAGCGGGTGGGTGGAGACCCAGTACTTC

clone_size: many
j_call: TRBJ2-5
d_call: TRBD2
v_call: TRBV19
cdr3_aa: CASSIAGGPGTQYF
cdr3_nt: TGTGCCAGTAGTATAGCGGGGGGGCCCGGGACCCAGTACTTC

clone_size: .
j_call: TRBJ2-7
d_call: TRBD1
v_call: TRBV7-2
cdr3_aa: CASRPPDRAYEQYF
cdr3_nt: TGTGCCAGCAGACCTCCAGACAGGGCTTATGAGCAGTACTTC

clone_size: few
j_call: TRBJ2-7
d_call: .
v_call: TRBV2
cdr3_aa: CASRGGVYEQYF
cdr3_nt: TGTGCCAGCAGGGGGGGAGTCTACGAGCAGTACTTC

clone_size: .
j_call: TRBJ1-1
d_call: .
v_call: TRBV6-5
cdr3_aa: CALRGRSLDTEAFF
cdr3_nt: TGTGCCCTAAGGGGCAGGAGTCTTGACACTGAAGCTTTCTTT

clone_size: .
j_call: TRBJ2-7
d_call: TRBD1
v_call: TRBV19
cdr3_aa: CATNPGTGHSATYEQYF
cdr3_nt: TGTGCCACGAACCCCGGGACAGGACATAGCGCTACCTACGAGCAGTACTTC

clone_size: .
j_call: TRBJ2-2
d_call: .
v_call: TRBV7-2
cdr3_aa: CASSSTLGHTGELFF
cdr3_nt: TGTGCCAGCAGCTCCACCCTAGGTCACACCGGGGAGCTGTTTTTT

clone_size: many
j_call: TRBJ1-5
d_call: .
v_call: TRBV3-1/TRBV3-2
cdr3_aa: CASSQGSILPQHF
cdr3_nt: TGTGCCAGCAGCCAAGGGAGTATATTGCCCCAGCATTTT

clone_size: .
j_call: TRBJ2-5
d_call: TRBD2
v_call: TRBV6-2/TRBV6-3
cdr3_aa: CASSRSGTTYLRTQYF
cdr3_nt: TGTGCCAGCAGCCGCTCCGGGACTACCTACTTAAGGACCCAGTACTTC

clone_size: .
j_call: TRBJ2-7
d_call: TRBD2
v_call: TRBV18
cdr3_aa: CASSPQFGTSVYEQYF
cdr3_nt: TGTGCCAGCTCACCACAGTTTGGGACTAGCGTTTACGAGCAGTACTTC

clone_size: .
j_call: TRBJ1-6
d_call: .
v_call: TRBV7-9
cdr3_aa: CASSAGVGKSPLHF
cdr3_nt: TGTGCCAGCAGCGCAGGGGTCGGGAAATCACCCCTCCACTTT

clone_size: .
j_call: TRBJ2-3
d_call: TRBD1
v_call: TRBV6-6
cdr3_aa: CASSYSGGRADTQYF
cdr3_nt: TGTGCCAGCAGTTATTCAGGGGGCCGGGCAGATACGCAGTATTTT

clone_size: .
j_call: TRBJ1-1
d_call: .
v_call: TRBV19
cdr3_aa: CASSIDLGSEAFF
cdr3_nt: TGTGCCAGTAGTATAGATCTAGGCTCCGAAGCTTTCTTT

clone_size: .
j_call: TRBJ1-2
d_call: TRBD1
v_call: TRBV6-1
cdr3_aa: CASSDVQGAWGENGYTF
cdr3_nt: TGTGCCAGCAGTGACGTACAGGGGGCGTGGGGGGAAAATGGCTACACCTTC

clone_size: .
j_call: TRBJ1-3
d_call: .
v_call: TRBV19
cdr3_aa: CASSPRPGHTAYF
cdr3_nt: TGTGCCAGTAGTCCTCGCCCGGGACACACCGCATATTTT

clone_size: .
j_call: TRBJ2-5
d_call: .
v_call: TRBV5-1
cdr3_aa: CASSRGGQETQYF
cdr3_nt: TGCGCCAGCAGCAGGGGTGGGCAAGAGACCCAGTACTTC

clone_size: once
j_call: TRBJ1-1
d_call: TRBD1
v_call: TRBV5-4
cdr3_aa: CASSLPGQGVNTEAFF
cdr3_nt: TGTGCCAGCAGCTTACCCGGACAGGGCGTGAACACTGAAGCTTTCTTT

clone_size: .
j_call: TRBJ1-1
d_call: .
v_call: TRBV6-5
cdr3_aa: CASGPGGWNTEAFF
cdr3_nt: TGTGCCAGCGGACCTGGGGGCTGGAACACTGAAGCTTTCTTT

clone_size: .
j_call: TRBJ1-6
d_call: TRBD1
v_call: TRBV7-2
cdr3_aa: CASSLQGQINSPLHF
cdr3_nt: TGTGCCAGCAGCTTACAGGGACAGATCAATTCACCCCTCCACTTT

clone_size: .
j_call: TRBJ2-4
d_call: TRBD1
v_call: TRBV9
cdr3_aa: CASSPGTAWDIQYF
cdr3_nt: TGTGCCAGCAGCCCGGGGACAGCGTGGGACATTCAGTACTTC

clone_size: .
j_call: TRBJ1-1
d_call: .
v_call: TRBV6-5
cdr3_aa: CASSYSGRINTEAFF
cdr3_nt: TGTGCCAGCAGTTACTCGGGGAGGATAAACACTGAAGCTTTCTTT

clone_size: .
j_call: TRBJ1-3
d_call: TRBD1
v_call: TRBV14
cdr3_aa: CASSPIGQGVGTIYF
cdr3_nt: TGTGCCAGCAGCCCAATCGGACAGGGGGTCGGCACCATATATTTT

clone_size: .
j_call: TRBJ2-3
d_call: TRBD2
v_call: TRBV19
cdr3_aa: CASSIGLAGSSTDTQYF
cdr3_nt: TGTGCCAGTAGTATAGGGCTAGCGGGAAGTAGCACAGATACGCAGTATTTT

clone_size: few
j_call: TRBJ1-1
d_call: TRBD1
v_call: TRBV28
cdr3_aa: CASSPGQAHTEAFF
cdr3_nt: TGTGCCAGCAGTCCCGGACAGGCCCACACTGAAGCTTTCTTT

clone_size: .
j_call: TRBJ2-5
d_call: TRBD2
v_call: TRBV11-2
cdr3_aa: CASSLGTSGQETQYF
cdr3_nt: TGTGCCAGCAGCTTAGGGACTAGCGGACAAGAGACCCAGTACTTC

clone_size: .
j_call: TRBJ2-3
d_call: .
v_call: TRBV11-3
cdr3_aa: CASSPRGREDTQYF
cdr3_nt: TGTGCCAGCAGCCCGCGTGGGCGGGAAGATACGCAGTATTTT

clone_size: .
j_call: TRBJ1-3
d_call: .
v_call: TRBV15
cdr3_aa: CATSEVDYSGNTIYF
cdr3_nt: TGTGCCACCAGCGAAGTCGACTACTCTGGAAACACCATATATTTT

clone_size: few
j_call: TRBJ1-2
d_call: TRBD1
v_call: TRBV5-4
cdr3_aa: CASSRGQGYGYTF
cdr3_nt: TGTGCCAGCAGCCGGGGACAGGGCTATGGCTACACCTTC

clone_size: .
j_call: TRBJ2-5
d_call: .
v_call: TRBV5-1
cdr3_aa: CASSLPSSSGETQYF
cdr3_nt: TGCGCCAGCAGCTTGCCCTCTAGCTCTGGGGAGACCCAGTACTTC

clone_size: .
j_call: TRBJ2-5
d_call: TRBD1
v_call: TRBV6-5
cdr3_aa: CASQDRGIETQYF
cdr3_nt: TGTGCCAGCCAAGACAGGGGCATAGAGACCCAGTACTTC

clone_size: .
j_call: TRBJ2-3
d_call: .
v_call: TRBV7-2
cdr3_aa: CASSLAGGLADTQYF
cdr3_nt: TGTGCCAGCAGCTTAGCGGGGGGGCTTGCAGATACGCAGTATTTT

clone_size: .
j_call: TRBJ2-1
d_call: TRBD2
v_call: TRBV11-3
cdr3_aa: CASSLDHGGGPYNEQFF
cdr3_nt: TGTGCCAGCAGCTTAGATCACGGCGGGGGACCTTACAATGAGCAGTTCTTC

clone_size: once
j_call: TRBJ1-4
d_call: TRBD1
v_call: TRBV18
cdr3_aa: CASSPDRDSNEKLFF
cdr3_nt: TGTGCCAGCTCACCTGACAGGGACTCTAATGAAAAACTGTTTTTT

clone_size: .
j_call: TRBJ1-2
d_call: .
v_call: TRBV3-1/TRBV3-2
cdr3_aa: CASSQNSGYGYTF
cdr3_nt: TGTGCCAGCAGCCAAAACTCGGGGTATGGCTACACCTTC

clone_size: .
j_call: TRBJ2-3
d_call: .
v_call: TRBV30
cdr3_aa: CARSLADTQYF
cdr3_nt: TGTGCCCGCTCTTTAGCAGATACGCAGTATTTT

clone_size: .
j_call: TRBJ1-2
d_call: TRBD1
v_call: TRBV3-1/TRBV3-2
cdr3_aa: CASSQEGQGARYGYTF
cdr3_nt: TGTGCCAGCAGCCAAGAGGGACAGGGGGCGAGGTATGGCTACACCTTC

clone_size: .
j_call: TRBJ2-1
d_call: TRBD1
v_call: TRBV19
cdr3_aa: CATKTGRSYNEQFF
cdr3_nt: TGTGCCACCAAGACAGGGAGATCCTACAATGAGCAGTTCTTC

clone_size: once
j_call: TRBJ2-7
d_call: TRBD1
v_call: TRBV7-2
cdr3_aa: CASSSHGTVNYEQYF
cdr3_nt: TGTGCCAGCAGCTCCCACGGGACAGTTAACTACGAGCAGTACTTC

clone_size: .
j_call: TRBJ2-2
d_call: .
v_call: TRBV18
cdr3_aa: CASSPLPVASTGELFF
cdr3_nt: TGTGCCAGCTCACCCCTTCCGGTCGCCTCCACCGGGGAGCTGTTTTTT

clone_size: .
j_call: TRBJ2-7
d_call: TRBD1
v_call: TRBV3-1/TRBV3-2
cdr3_aa: CASSPYPTGDTYEQYF
cdr3_nt: TGTGCCAGCAGCCCCTACCCGACAGGGGACACCTACGAGCAGTACTTC

clone_size: few
j_call: TRBJ1-3
d_call: TRBD1
v_call: TRBV11-2
cdr3_aa: CASSRRDSGGVSGNTIYF
cdr3_nt: TGTGCCAGCAGTCGAAGGGACAGCGGGGGGGTCTCTGGAAACACCATATATTTT

clone_size: .
j_call: TRBJ2-7
d_call: TRBD2
v_call: TRBV2
cdr3_aa: CASSFGTSGAGYEQYF
cdr3_nt: TGTGCCAGCAGTTTCGGTACTAGCGGGGCGGGGTACGAGCAGTACTTC

clone_size: many
j_call: TRBJ2-1
d_call: .
v_call: TRBV5-6
cdr3_aa: CATARSYHPYNEQFF
cdr3_nt: TGTGCCACCGCCAGAAGTTACCACCCCTACAATGAGCAGTTCTTC

clone_size: few
j_call: TRBJ1-4
d_call: TRBD1
v_call: TRBV5-4
cdr3_aa: CASSEGAPNEKLFF
cdr3_nt: TGTGCCAGCAGCGAGGGGGCTCCTAATGAAAAACTGTTTTTT

clone_size: .
j_call: TRBJ1-4
d_call: TRBD1
v_call: TRBV5-5
cdr3_aa: CASSPRTGVGEKLFF
cdr3_nt: TGTGCCAGCAGCCCCCGGACAGGGGTTGGGGAAAAACTGTTTTTT

clone_size: few
j_call: TRBJ1-2
d_call: TRBD1
v_call: TRBV5-6
cdr3_aa: CASSRGDRAHGYTF
cdr3_nt: TGTGCCAGCAGCCGGGGAGACAGGGCGCATGGCTACACCTTC

clone_size: .
j_call: TRBJ2-5
d_call: TRBD1
v_call: TRBV7-2
cdr3_aa: CASSPGTGFGQETQYF
cdr3_nt: TGTGCCAGCAGCCCCGGGACAGGGTTCGGACAAGAGACCCAGTACTTC

clone_size: few
j_call: TRBJ1-6
d_call: .
v_call: TRBV28
cdr3_aa: CASSPRTEVTSPLHF
cdr3_nt: TGTGCCAGCAGTCCCAGGACAGAGGTCACTTCACCCCTCCACTTT

clone_size: .
j_call: TRBJ1-2
d_call: .
v_call: TRBV19
cdr3_aa: CASSTVGGFYGYTF
cdr3_nt: TGTGCCAGTAGTACGGTCGGAGGCTTCTATGGCTACACCTTC

clone_size: .
j_call: TRBJ2-7
d_call: .
v_call: TRBV27
cdr3_aa: CASSLNRVYEQYF
cdr3_nt: TGTGCCAGCAGTTTAAATCGGGTATACGAGCAGTACTTC

clone_size: .
j_call: TRBJ1-6
d_call: .
v_call: TRBV6-5
cdr3_aa: CATRLGAGRNSPLHF
cdr3_nt: TGTGCCACCCGATTGGGGGCTGGACGGAATTCACCCCTCCACTTT

clone_size: .
j_call: TRBJ1-1
d_call: .
v_call: TRBV28
cdr3_aa: CASGTGILNTEAFF
cdr3_nt: TGTGCCAGTGGAACGGGGATCTTGAACACTGAAGCTTTCTTT

clone_size: .
j_call: TRBJ2-7
d_call: .
v_call: TRBV21-1
cdr3_aa: CASSSGTGTYEQYF
cdr3_nt: TGTGCCAGCAGCAGCGGGACAGGGACCTACGAGCAGTACTTC

clone_size: once
j_call: TRBJ2-3
d_call: TRBD2
v_call: TRBV5-6
cdr3_aa: CASSRPGRGGLDTDTQYF
cdr3_nt: TGTGCCAGCAGCCGCCCGGGGCGGGGGGGCCTTGACACAGATACGCAGTATTTT

clone_size: .
j_call: TRBJ1-2
d_call: TRBD1
v_call: TRBV7-9
cdr3_aa: CASSFGTGDGYTF
cdr3_nt: TGTGCCAGCAGCTTCGGGACAGGGGATGGCTACACCTTC

clone_size: .
j_call: TRBJ2-7
d_call: .
v_call: TRBV9
cdr3_aa: CASSASGTTYEQYF
cdr3_nt: TGTGCCAGCAGCGCCTCCGGGACAACCTACGAGCAGTACTTC